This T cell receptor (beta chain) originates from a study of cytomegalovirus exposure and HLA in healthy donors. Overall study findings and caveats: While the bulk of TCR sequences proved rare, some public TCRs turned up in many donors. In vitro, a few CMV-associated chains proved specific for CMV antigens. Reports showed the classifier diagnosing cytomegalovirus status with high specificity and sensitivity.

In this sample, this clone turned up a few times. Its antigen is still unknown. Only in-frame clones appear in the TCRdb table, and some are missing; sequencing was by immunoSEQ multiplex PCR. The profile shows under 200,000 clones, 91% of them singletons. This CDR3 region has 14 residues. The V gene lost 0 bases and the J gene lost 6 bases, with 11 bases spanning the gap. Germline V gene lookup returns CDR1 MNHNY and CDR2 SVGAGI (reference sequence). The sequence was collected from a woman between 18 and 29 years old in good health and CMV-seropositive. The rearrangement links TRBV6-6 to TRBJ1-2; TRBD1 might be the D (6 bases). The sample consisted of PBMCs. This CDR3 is CASSYSGARDGYTF. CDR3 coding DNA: TGTGCCAGCAGTTACTCGGGGGCGCGAGATGGCTACACCTTC.